These 21 T cell receptor beta chains share one sample of origin, sequenced in a study of T cells in Graves' hyperthyroidism and ophthalmopathy. Amplified TCR beta CDR3 regions derived from RNA transcripts. HTBI primers drove first-round RT-PCR of the TCR CDR3. Using its own MiXCR run on the multiplex PCR reads, TCRdb lists one record per CDR3 protein. This table has 85,000 to 110,000 distinct CDR3 sequences, around 50% appearing once. Specimen: blood. The receptors here all came from a man aged 35-49 years with Graves' hyperthyroidism.

This clonotype was observed at least ten times. V is TRBV4-1 and J is TRBJ2-2, with TRBD2 identical over 7 bases. CDR1 and CDR2 from the germline V gene are MGHRA and YSYEKL. The J segment lost 6 bases and the V segment lost 2 bases, leaving 3 bases of the junction unmatched. The CDR3 is made up of 14 amino acids. This chain's CDR3 is CASSQPREAGELFF. The CDR3 DNA is TGCGCCAGCAGCCAACCTCGGGAGGCCGGGGAGCTGTTTTTT.

This chain joins TRBV7-2 and TRBJ2-3; D might be TRBD1 or TRBD2, each matching 5 bases. The ends were cut back, 2 bases at V and 2 bases at J, with 17 bases in the middle. CDR3 length equals 17 residues. Germline V lookup: CDR1 SGHTA, CDR2 FQGNSA. CDR3: CASSLSAGAVITDTQYF. DNA for the CDR3: TGTGCCAGCAGCTTAAGTGCCGGGGCGGTAATCACAGATACGCAGTATTTT.

V gene TRBV9 combines with J gene TRBJ2-1; TRBD2 is a possible D gene (7 bases). The CDR3 totals 13 residues. Per germline, CDR1 SGDLS and CDR2 YYNGEE. The V gene lost 0 bases and the J gene lost 12 bases, with 13 bases spanning the gap. CDR3 sequence reads: CASSVVGGAGQFF. CDR3 bases: TGTGCCAGCAGCGTAGTTGGGGGGGCGGGGCAGTTCTTC.

This clonotype has a handful of counts. The chain recombines TRBV7-6 with TRBJ2-7, with D unclear. The CDR3 consists of 10 residues. Germline V gene sequence: CDR1 SGHVS, CDR2 FNYEAQ. V was trimmed by 4 bases and J by 2 bases, leaving 0 bases between them. Here the CDR3 reads CASSSYEQYF. Here the CDR3 DNA reads TGTGCCAGCAGCTCCTACGAGCAGTACTTC. The whole variable domain, filled in from reference TRBV7-6 and TRBJ2-7, reads GAGVSQSPRYKVTKRGQDVALRCDPISGHVSLYWYRQALGQGPEFLTYFNYEAQQDKSGLPNDRFSAERPEGSISTLTIQRTEQRDSAMYRCASSSYEQYFGPGTRLTVT.

Remarks on this clonotype: The conserved final phenylalanine or tryptophan is absent from the CDR3, which likely points to a read error. The limits of the CDR3 on the DNA are not certain, so only TCRdb's listed CDR3 is given. The genes are TRBV7-8 and TRBJ2-5. The CDR3 has 8 residues if both end residues are counted. Germline CDR1 reads SGHVS; CDR2 reads FQNEAQ. The CDR3: CASGFRTG.

This clonotype was counted only a few times. This could be a read error, since a much larger clone is one nucleotide away. The chain couples TRBV12-3 or TRBV12-4 to TRBJ1-6; tentatively, D is TRBD1 (5 bases). This CDR3 is 14 amino acids long. The V and J ends lost 1 base and 11 bases respectively, with 12 bases between them. The CDR3 protein is CASSLGRAAPPLHF. DNA of the CDR3: TGTGCCAGCAGTTTAGGCAGGGCCGCTCCACCCCTCCACTTT.

This clonotype was recorded many times. The CDR3 protein is CASSWDYAGELFF. The CDR3 DNA reads TGCGCCAGCAGCTGGGACTACGCCGGGGAGCTGTTTTTT. V is TRBV5-1 and J is TRBJ2-2; TRBD2 matches 7 bases. The CDR3 is made up of 13 amino acids. Per germline, CDR1 SGHRS and CDR2 YFSETQ. V gave up 3 bases and J gave up 6 bases; unmatched junction bases: 2.

This clonotype has ten or more counts. The V call is TRBV19, the J call TRBJ1-5; TRBD1 agrees at 7 bases. The germline V gene has CDR1 LNHDA and CDR2 SQIVND (reference sequence). The CDR3 loop spans 14 amino acids. V trimming: 3 bases; J trimming: 4 bases; junction bases outside the gene matches: 3. The CDR3 sequence: CASSMDRPNQPQHF. CDR3 nucleotides: TGTGCCAGTAGTATGGACAGGCCAAATCAGCCCCAGCATTTT.

This clonotype occurred many times. The germline gene is not matched at one end of the junction; a read error may be the cause. The chain links TRBV11-2 to TRBJ2-5; TRBD2 matches 9 bases. The germline CDR1 and CDR2 sequences are SGHAT and FQNNGV. The CDR3 is made up of 15 amino acids. The DNA for the CDR3 is TGTGCCAGCAGATTAGCGGGGGCCAACCAAGAGACCCAGTACTTC. Translating it yields CASRLAGANQETQYF. Combining the CDR3 with reference TRBV11-2 and TRBJ2-5 gives the whole variable domain EAGVAQSPRYKIIEKRQSVAFWCNPISGHATLYWYQQILGQGPKLLIQFQNNGVVDDSQLPKDRFSAERLKGVDSTLKIQPAKLEDSAVYLCASRLAGANQETQYFGPGTRLLVL.

This chain uses TRBV7-9 with TRBJ2-1; TRBD1 or TRBD2 may be the D gene (7 bases each). The CDR3 length is 15 residues. The ends were cut back, 7 bases at V and 5 bases at J, with 18 bases in the middle. Germline CDR1 and CDR2: SEHNR and FQNEAQ (reference sequence). The CDR3 region is CASNNLQGGHNEQFF. CDR3 DNA sequence: TGTGCCAGCAACAATCTCCAGGGGGGGCACAATGAGCAGTTCTTC.

The chain carries TRBV25-1 and TRBJ1-4; D unresolved. Trimming took off 11 bases at V and 8 bases at J, with 12 bases between the two ends. Germline V gives CDR1 MGHDK, CDR2 SYGVNS. The CDR3 length is 11 residues. The CDR3 DNA sequence: TGTGCCGGGAGGACCGGGGAAAAACTGTTTTTT. Protein sequence: CAGRTGEKLFF.

CDR3 sequence reads: CASSLGGRSPLHF. In DNA form, the CDR3 reads TGTGCCAGCAGCTTAGGCGGGAGGTCACCCCTCCACTTT. The rearrangement joins TRBV7-3 to TRBJ1-6, with D hard to call. The germline V gene has CDR1 SGHTA and CDR2 FQGTGA. The germline V and J ends were trimmed by 2 bases and 10 bases, with 9 bases remaining between them. The CDR3 spans 13 residues.

This clonotype was seen ten or more times. The V call is TRBV15, the J call TRBJ1-6, with a possible D match to TRBD1 (6 bases). The CDR3 has 14 residues. Trimming shortened V by 0 bases and J by 10 bases, and 10 bases separated the two germline ends. Germline V gene sequence: CDR1 LNHNV, CDR2 YYDKDF (reference sequence). CDR3 residues: CATSRETGFSPLHF. CDR3 nucleotide sequence: TGTGCCACCAGCAGAGAAACAGGGTTCTCACCCCTCCACTTT.

This chain links TRBV10-2 with TRBJ1-1, with 8 nucleotides matching TRBD1. V was clipped by 5 bases and J by 5 bases; unmatched bases: 10. The CDR3 runs 15 residues. CDR1 is WSHSY, CDR2 SAAADI, per germline. The DNA for the CDR3 is TGCGCCAGCAGTAAGACAGGGGTGCTAGGGACTGAAGCTTTCTTT. Translation gives CASSKTGVLGTEAFF.

The chain joins TRBV20-1 to TRBJ2-7; TRBD2 matches at 8 bases. Germline V gene sequence: CDR1 DFQATT, CDR2 SNEGSKA (reference sequence). With V trimmed by 3 bases and J by 3 bases, 10 bases remained unmatched. This CDR3 spans 15 amino acids. CDR3 in amino acids: CSARGVSGIHYEQYF. The DNA of the CDR3 is TGCAGTGCTAGGGGGGTTAGCGGGATTCACTACGAGCAGTACTTC.

The chain carries TRBV2 and TRBJ2-7, with 10 nucleotides matching TRBD1. Germline V CDR1 and CDR2: SNHLY, FYNNEI. The junction had 17 bases not matched to a gene; V was cut back by 7 bases and J by 5 bases. This CDR3 comprises 17 residues. The CDR3 DNA is TGTGCCAGCACCCGGGACAGGGGAAAGGACGGGAGGAACGAGCAGTACTTC. Amino acids: CASTRDRGKDGRNEQYF.

This clonotype appeared many times. CDR3 sequence: CASRLQGISADTQYF. The CDR3 DNA sequence: TGTGCCAGCAGGCTACAGGGGATAAGCGCAGATACGCAGTATTTT. The J gene is TRBJ2-3, the V gene TRBV6-5, with TRBD1 identical over 7 bases. Germline CDR1 MNHEY, CDR2 SVGAGI. The junction had 10 bases not matched to a gene; V was cut back by 6 bases and J by 4 bases. The CDR3 is 15 amino acids.

This clonotype has only one observation. A much larger clone sits a single nucleotide away, making a read error possible. The chain joins TRBV12-3 or TRBV12-4 to TRBJ2-2; no clear D gene. This CDR3 contains 14 residues. CDR3 DNA: TGTGCCGGCAGTTTACAACCGAACACCGGGGAGCTGTTTTTT. It translates to CAGSLQPNTGELFF.

This clonotype was found a few times. This chain uses TRBV19 with TRBJ1-5, with D unresolved. Trimming shortened V by 11 bases and J by 4 bases, and 18 bases separated the two germline ends. The CDR3 runs to 14 residues. Germline CDR1 LNHDA, CDR2 SQIVND (reference sequence). The CDR3 nucleotides are TGTGCCTGGACCCCGGACCTTGGGAATCAGCCCCAGCATTTT. Encoded protein: CAWTPDLGNQPQHF.

J is TRBJ2-1 and V is TRBV29-1; TRBD2 matches at 14 bases. Germline assignment: CDR1 SQVTM and CDR2 ANQGSEA. The CDR3 consists of 14 residues. The junction had 1 base not matched to a gene; V was cut back by 4 bases and J by 5 bases. The CDR3 reads CSVGTSGGHNEQFF. CDR3 DNA sequence: TGCAGCGTTGGGACTAGCGGGGGGCACAATGAGCAGTTCTTC.

The gene calls are TRBV2 and TRBJ2-7, with D possibly TRBD1 on 5 matching bases. V shed 8 bases and J shed 6 bases, with 17 bases lying between them. CDR1 and CDR2 (germline): SNHLY, FYNNEI. The CDR3 contains 13 residues. CDR3 loop: CASYTSGLGEQYF. The CDR3 coding sequence is TGTGCCAGCTATACTTCAGGGTTAGGCGAGCAGTACTTC.